The present T cell receptor beta chain was sequenced within a study of beta chain features in type 1 diabetes. The CDR3 loop spans 15 amino acids. Germline V gene sequence: CDR1 SGHTA, CDR2 FQGNSA. With 4 bases removed from V and 8 bases from J, the gap between germline ends came to 17 bases. This clone was counted between two and nine times. Expressed TCRB transcripts got sequenced, as all isolated RNA was reverse transcribed. Repertoires were generated with immunoSEQ multiplex PCR, while TCRdb's copy carries only in-frame clones and drops some. The sample records 120,000 to 150,000 clones, about a tenth being singletons. Sorting that relied on CD45RO/CCR7/CD25/CD127/CD95/CD27 yielded CD4+ naive, central memory, regulatory and stem cell-like memory cells.

This sequence joins TRBV7-2 and TRBJ2-2; no definite D call. The sequenced sample consisted of central memory CD4+ T cells from blood. The receptor was isolated from a woman in her 40s in good health. The CDR3 nucleotides are TGTGCCAGCAGCTCGATCCCGGGTCCCGGGGGGGAGCTGTTTTTT. This encodes CASSSIPGPGGELFF.